This T cell receptor beta chain emerged from a study of cytomegalovirus exposure and HLA in healthy donors. Concerning this clone itself: The antigen remains undetermined.

The PCR had 60 Vbeta and 13 Jbeta primers. Only in-frame clones appear in the TCRdb table, and some are missing; sequencing was by immunoSEQ multiplex PCR. The repertoire holds about 79,000 clones, roughly two thirds seen once, with around 7% in the top ten. Study observations and caveats: Testing in vitro showed a few CMV-associated chains specific for CMV antigens. In a later analysis, HLA-associated TCR beta chains were more clonally expanded than equally common others. High specificity and sensitivity for cytomegalovirus status were reported for the classifier. In a later analysis, at a false discovery rate of 0.05, approximately 15,000 TCR beta sequences matched HLA alleles.

V lost 3 bases and J lost 7, with 6 bases in between. CDR1 is KGHSH and CDR2 is LQKENI in the germline V gene. CDR3 size: 12 residues. The J gene is TRBJ2-2, the V gene TRBV18, with D unresolved. The sample was PBMCs. The origin of this receptor is a woman aged 45-65 years in good health and CMV-seropositive. The chain's CDR3 is CASSPQNGELFF. The CDR3 coding sequence is TGTGCCAGCTCACCTCAGAACGGGGAGCTGTTTTTT.